The 20 T cell receptor beta chains reported below all come from one sample, sequenced in a study of blood T cell repertoires in COVID-19. Libraries were prepared by immunoSEQ multiplex PCR; TCRdb keeps only in-frame clonotypes and omits some of them. There are around 30,000 clones in the sample; around 87% occur only once, and about 14% lies in the top ten. Sequencing used peripheral blood. These receptors were collected from a man aged 60-69 years with active COVID-19.

The J gene is TRBJ2-3, the V gene TRBV4-2, with 10 nucleotides matching TRBD2. CDR1 and CDR2 from the germline V gene are LGHNA and YNFKEQ. The CDR3 length is 18 residues. The V and J ends lost 4 bases and 2 bases, in that order; junction bases with no gene match: 12. CDR3 loop: CASSRLAGEGGVTDTQYF. The CDR3 region has the DNA TGTGCCAGCAGCCGCCTAGCGGGAGAGGGGGGAGTCACAGATACGCAGTATTTT.

This sequence joins TRBV4-1 and TRBJ2-7; tentatively, D is TRBD1 (5 bases). Trimming removed 4 bases from V and 0 bases from J, with 10 bases in between. CDR1 is MGHRA and CDR2 is YSYEKL in the germline V gene. The CDR3 has 14 residues. The CDR3 bases are TGCGCCAGCAGCCGGTCAAGGGGCTCCTACGAGCAGTACTTC. Its translation: CASSRSRGSYEQYF.

V gene TRBV12-3 or TRBV12-4 combines with J gene TRBJ2-7; D gene ambiguous. The V and J ends lost 6 bases and 7 bases respectively, with 13 bases between them. This CDR3 has 12 amino acids. CDR3 region: CASSPPSREQYF. Written as DNA, the CDR3 is TGTGCCAGCAGCCCCCCTTCTCGGGAGCAGTACTTC.

The sample holds a few counts of this clone. At one of its ends the junction is not consistent with the germline gene, which may arise from a read error. V gene TRBV3-1 (or the pseudogene TRBV3-2) combines with J gene TRBJ2-7; 9 bases fit TRBD2. The CDR3 loop spans 16 amino acids. Germline CDR1 is LGHDT and CDR2 is YNNKEL (reference sequence). This CDR3 is CASSQTPGLASSEQYF. CDR3 DNA sequence: TGTGCCAGCAGCCAAACCCCGGGACTAGCTTCCTCCGAGCAGTACTTC.

This clone was found a few times. V usage is TRBV27 and J usage is TRBJ2-1; 7 bases map to TRBD1. Germline CDR1 and CDR2: MNHEY and SMNVEV (reference sequence). CDR3 length: 14 amino acids. Trimming took 4 bases from V and 3 from J; bases not matched to a gene: 3. CDR3 in amino acids: CASSSRDSYNEQFF. The CDR3 coding sequence is TGTGCCAGCAGTTCCAGGGACAGCTACAATGAGCAGTTCTTC.

The chain links TRBV7-9 to TRBJ2-2, with 9 positions matching TRBD2. The CDR3 has 15 residues. Per the germline V gene, CDR1 is SEHNR and CDR2 is FQNEAQ (reference sequence). V gave up 5 bases and J gave up 4 bases; unmatched junction bases: 5. The CDR3 bases are TGTGCCAGCAGCCGGTTAGCGGGGGTCACCGGGGAGCTGTTTTTT. Its protein is CASSRLAGVTGELFF. Based on the CDR3 plus reference TRBV7-9 and TRBJ2-2, the full variable domain is DTGVSQNPRHKITKRGQNVTFRCDPISEHNRLYWYRQTLGQGPEFLTYFQNEAQLEKSRLLSDRFSAERPKGSFSTLEIQRTEQGDSAMYLCASSRLAGVTGELFFGEGSRLTVL.

J is TRBJ1-5 and V is TRBV6-1; 7 nucleotides match TRBD1. The CDR3 runs 14 residues. The trim removed 3 bases at V and 6 bases at J, leaving 5 bases unmatched. The V gene's germline CDR1 is MNHNS and CDR2 SASEGT. CDR3 coding DNA: TGTGCCAGCAGTGACGACAGGGTGAGTCAGCCCCAGCATTTT. It yields the protein CASSDDRVSQPQHF.

The chain joins TRBV7-8 to TRBJ2-3; TRBD2 aligns across 12 bases. The length of the CDR3 is 14 residues. V shed 8 bases, J shed 3 bases, and the junction held 3 bases outside the gene matches. Germline CDR1 reads SGHVS; CDR2 reads FQNEAQ. The chain's CDR3 is CASAGLAGTDTQYF. In DNA form, the CDR3 reads TGTGCCAGCGCCGGACTAGCGGGAACAGATACGCAGTATTTT.

This rearrangement joins TRBV12-3 or TRBV12-4 to TRBJ1-1; D unclear. This CDR3 spans 13 amino acids. Trimming pared 6 bases from V and 5 bases from J, leaving 13 bases between. CDR3 region: CASRLPGRTEAFF. CDR3 coding DNA: TGTGCCAGCAGACTCCCTGGGAGGACTGAAGCTTTCTTT.

The chain joins TRBV13 to TRBJ2-1, with 10 positions matching TRBD2. With 0 bases clipped from V and 3 bases from J, the junction kept 5 bases outside the gene matches. From germline, CDR1 is PRHDT and CDR2 FYEKMQ (reference sequence). The CDR3 is 17 amino acids. CDR3 residues: CASSLGGERGGYNEQFF. The CDR3 DNA reads TGTGCCAGCAGCTTAGGAGGCGAGCGGGGGGGCTACAATGAGCAGTTCTTC.

Note on this clone: The junction does not match germline at one end; this may be a read error. The chain recombines TRBV12-3 or TRBV12-4 with TRBJ2-7; TRBD1 aligns across 7 bases. CDR3 size: 13 residues. The CDR3: CASSFLGQDKPDF. CDR3 DNA sequence: TGTGCCAGCAGTTTCCTCGGACAGGACAAACCGGACTTC.

The chain uses TRBV5-1 and TRBJ2-1; 8 nucleotides agree with TRBD1. Germline CDR1 and CDR2: SGHRS and YFSETQ. V was clipped by 3 bases and J by 0 bases; unmatched bases: 2. There are 15 residues in the CDR3. The CDR3 coding sequence is TGCGCCAGCAGCTCCGGACAGGGCTCCTACAATGAGCAGTTCTTC. Its translation: CASSSGQGSYNEQFF.

The chain is built from TRBV7-3 and TRBJ2-7; 8 positions match TRBD1. V lost 5 bases and J lost 10; bases outside the gene matches: 10. The CDR3 covers 13 residues. The germline gives CDR1 SGHTA, CDR2 FQGTGA. DNA for the CDR3: TGTGCCAGCAGCCTATACGGACAGGGAGATCAGTACTTC. It encodes CASSLYGQGDQYF.

This rearrangement joins TRBV5-5 to TRBJ2-5, with 10 bases fitting TRBD2. This CDR3 has 18 amino acids. Looked up from germline, CDR1 is SGHKS and CDR2 is YYEKEE (reference sequence). J gave up 5 bases and V 5 bases, and 18 bases lay outside the gene matches. CDR3 in amino acids: CASSTLVPSGRAKETQYF. CDR3 bases: TGTGCCAGCAGTACCCTAGTGCCCAGCGGGAGGGCCAAGGAGACCCAGTACTTC.

The chain combines TRBV19 with TRBJ1-1; D may be TRBD1 (5 bases). Germline V gives CDR1 LNHDA, CDR2 SQIVND (reference sequence). Deletions cut 4 bases from V and 6 bases from J, with 21 bases between. The CDR3 runs to 16 residues. CDR3 loop: CASSTRGGYLRAEAFF. The CDR3 DNA reads as TGTGCCAGTAGTACCCGGGGGGGATACCTCCGCGCTGAAGCTTTCTTT.

This chain uses TRBV5-1 with TRBJ2-7; D may be TRBD1 (5 bases). The CDR3 consists of 14 residues. The V gene's germline CDR1 is SGHRS and CDR2 YFSETQ. Trimming cost V 0 bases and J 2 bases, with 9 bases left between them. The CDR3 sequence is CASSLVQAPYEQYF. CDR3 nucleotide sequence: TGCGCCAGCAGCTTGGTACAGGCTCCCTACGAGCAGTACTTC. The complete variable domain, with remaining parts taken from reference TRBV5-1 and TRBJ2-7, reads KAGVTQTPRYLIKTRGQQVTLSCSPISGHRSVSWYQQTPGQGLQFLFEYFSETQRNKGNFPGRFSGRQFSNSRSEMNVSTLELGDSALYLCASSLVQAPYEQYFGPGTRLTVT.

V usage is TRBV6-6 and J usage is TRBJ1-2, with TRBD1 matching 11 bases. The CDR3 contains 14 residues. From germline, CDR1 is MNHNY and CDR2 SVGAGI (reference sequence). V was pared by 7 bases and J by 3 bases, with 4 bases of the junction left unmatched. For the CDR3, the DNA is TGTGCCAGCAAAGGACAGGGGGCGCACTATGGCTACACCTTC. Protein: CASKGQGAHYGYTF.

The chain recombines TRBV5-1 with TRBJ1-1; no firm D call. Germline-derived CDR1 and CDR2 are SGHRS and YFSETQ. CDR3 size: 13 residues. V dropped 6 bases and J dropped 1 base, with 10 bases sitting between them. CDR3 sequence: CASMEAANTEAFF. In nucleotides, the CDR3 is TGCGCCAGCATGGAGGCGGCGAACACTGAAGCTTTCTTT.

The rearrangement links TRBV9 to TRBJ1-4, with 11 bases matching TRBD1. CDR1 and CDR2 (germline): SGDLS, YYNGEE. CDR3 length: 17 residues. Trimming cost V 0 bases and J 2 bases; bases outside gene matches: 3. As DNA, the CDR3 is TGTGCCAGCAGCGTAGTGGGACAGGGGGGGACTAATGAAAAACTGTTTTTT. It codes for CASSVVGQGGTNEKLFF.

In its sample, this clone was seen once. The chain recombines TRBV6-5 with TRBJ1-3; 9 positions match TRBD1. The CDR3 runs 14 residues. The V segment lost 5 bases and the J segment 4 bases; nucleotides outside the gene matches: 3. CDR1 and CDR2 (germline): MNHEY, SVGAGI. In nucleotides, the CDR3 is TGTGCCAGCAGTCTGGACAGGGGAGGAAACACCATATATTTT. It encodes CASSLDRGGNTIYF.